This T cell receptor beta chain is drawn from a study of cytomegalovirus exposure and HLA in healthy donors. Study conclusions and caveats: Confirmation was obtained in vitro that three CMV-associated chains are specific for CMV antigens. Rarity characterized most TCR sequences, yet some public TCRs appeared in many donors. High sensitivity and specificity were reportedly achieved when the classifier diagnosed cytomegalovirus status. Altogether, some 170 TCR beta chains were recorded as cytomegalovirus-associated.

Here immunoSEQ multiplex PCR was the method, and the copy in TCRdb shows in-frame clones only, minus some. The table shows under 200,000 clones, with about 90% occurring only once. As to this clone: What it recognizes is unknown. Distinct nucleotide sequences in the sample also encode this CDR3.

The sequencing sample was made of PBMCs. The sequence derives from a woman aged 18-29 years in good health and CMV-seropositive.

DNA of the CDR3: TGTGCCAGCAGCTTGGGGCTAGCGGGAGGACAAGAGACCCAGTACTTC. Its protein is CASSLGLAGGQETQYF. The rearrangement joins TRBV5-4 to TRBJ2-5; 11 positions agree with TRBD2. Germline CDR1 SGHNT, CDR2 YYREEE (reference sequence). J gave up 2 bases and V 0 bases, and 3 bases lay outside the gene matches. The CDR3 spans 16 residues.